Listed here are 16 T cell receptor beta chains from one sample, sequenced in a study of blood T cell repertoires in COVID-19. Assay used: immunoSEQ multiplex PCR; TCRdb lists only in-frame clones, some missing. The sample consists of around 13,000 clones, roughly four fifths of them appearing once. Sequencing was carried out using peripheral blood. These TCRs come from a man aged 35-49 years with active or convalescent COVID-19.

The chain carries TRBV6-2 or TRBV6-3 and TRBJ2-7; D gene uncertain. Trimming stripped 5 bases from V and 2 bases from J, with 13 bases between. Per germline, CDR1 MNHEY and CDR2 SVGEGT. The CDR3 contains 14 residues. In DNA form, the CDR3 reads TGTGCCAGCAGTCTCTATCGGTTTACCTACGAGCAGTACTTC. Translation: CASSLYRFTYEQYF.

This clone has a single count. The chain recombines TRBV28 with TRBJ1-1; the match to TRBD1 covers 10 bases. The trim removed 6 bases at V and 4 bases at J, leaving 2 bases unmatched. CDR3 length: 13 amino acids. Germline assignment: CDR1 MDHEN and CDR2 SYDVKM. The CDR3 sequence: CASRGDRGTEAFF. CDR3 nucleotide sequence: TGTGCCAGCAGGGGGGACAGGGGCACTGAAGCTTTCTTT.

The chain couples TRBV6-5 to TRBJ2-7, with 8 bases aligning to TRBD1. CDR3 size: 14 residues. The ends lost 2 bases at V and 5 bases at J; junction bases unmatched: 5. In germline, CDR1 is MNHEY, CDR2 SVGAGI. For the CDR3, the DNA is TGTGCCAGCAGTTACGAGGACAGGGCGGACGAGCAGTACTTC. Its protein product is CASSYEDRADEQYF.

The CDR3 bases are TGTGCCAGTAGTAGGAGAGACTCCACCTACGAGCAGTACTTC. Translated: CASSRRDSTYEQYF. The chain combines TRBV19 with TRBJ2-7; unclear D gene. The germline CDR1 and CDR2 sequences are LNHDA and SQIVND (reference sequence). The CDR3 has 14 residues. The V gene lost 4 bases and the J gene lost 2 bases, with 12 bases spanning the gap.

This chain connects TRBV10-3 to TRBJ2-1, with a tentative D call TRBD2 (6 bases). Trimming stripped 9 bases from V and 4 bases from J, with 19 bases between. Germline values: CDR1 ENHRY, CDR2 SYGVKD. The CDR3 sequence is 15 residues long. CDR3 region: CAISLTGSSYNEQFF. The CDR3 DNA is TGTGCCATTTCCCTTACCGGGAGCAGTTACAATGAGCAGTTCTTC.

The chain recombines TRBV21-1 with TRBJ1-1; the table's TRBD1 call for D was not verified on the DNA. TRBV21-1 is labeled a pseudogene. The CDR3 length is 15 residues. The CDR3 sequence is CASSDRAGYNTEAFF. The CDR3 DNA sequence: TGTGCCAGCAGCGATAGGGCAGGGTATAACACTGAAGCTTTCTTT.

This chain links TRBV19 with TRBJ1-3; D not resolved. This CDR3 spans 14 amino acids. Trimming pared 7 bases from V and 1 base from J, leaving 11 bases between. From germline, CDR1 is LNHDA and CDR2 SQIVND (reference sequence). The DNA of the CDR3 is TGTGCCAGTACGGATTACAGTTCTGGAAACACCATATATTTT. Protein product: CASTDYSSGNTIYF. The full variable domain, its missing parts supplied by reference TRBV19 and TRBJ1-3, is DGGITQSPKYLFRKEGQNVTLSCEQNLNHDAMYWYRQDPGQGLRLIYYSQIVNDFQKGDIAEGYSVSREKKESFPLTVTSAQKNPTAFYLCASTDYSSGNTIYFGEGSWLTVV.

About this clone itself: The junction shows a germline mismatch at one end, possibly a read error. CDR3 loop: CPNLTGGTKNIQYF. CDR3 coding DNA: TGCCCAAACTTGACAGGGGGTACCAAAAACATTCAGTACTTC. This chain connects TRBV11-2 to TRBJ2-4, with 9 positions matching TRBD1. The CDR3 consists of 14 residues. Per the germline V gene, CDR1 is SGHAT and CDR2 is FQNNGV.

V and J are TRBV12-5 and TRBJ1-5; D perhaps matches TRBD1 (6 bases). CDR3 size: 13 residues. Germline CDR1 reads LGHNT; CDR2 reads FRNRAP. V lost 7 bases and J 6 bases, leaving 13 bases between the germline ends. The DNA for the CDR3 is TGTGCTAGTGCCGAGGGGGGGGCTCAGCCCCAGCATTTT. Translated: CASAEGGAQPQHF.

This CDR3 reads CASSSPDRGPGYTF. In nucleotides, the CDR3 is TGTGCCAGCAGTTCCCCCGACAGGGGGCCTGGCTACACCTTC. The V and J genes are TRBV6-6 and TRBJ1-2; 10 nucleotides line up with TRBD1. Per germline, CDR1 MNHNY and CDR2 SVGAGI (reference sequence). V lost 4 bases, J lost 7 bases, and 6 bases stayed unmatched. The CDR3 loop spans 14 amino acids.

The V call is TRBV7-8, the J call TRBJ2-1; D perhaps matches TRBD2 (6 bases). The V end lost 5 bases, the J end lost 7 bases, and 18 bases lay between the germline ends. The germline gives CDR1 SGHVS, CDR2 FQNEAQ. The CDR3 totals 15 residues. The CDR3 coding sequence is TGTGCCAGCAGCCCTGTAACCGGGACTCAAAATGAGCAGTTCTTC. The encoded protein is CASSPVTGTQNEQFF.

Within the sample, this clone is medium-sized. The J gene is TRBJ1-4, the V gene TRBV6-5, with 7 bases aligning to TRBD1. J gave up 7 bases and V 6 bases, and 11 bases lay outside the gene matches. The CDR3 contains 15 residues. Looked up from germline, CDR1 is MNHEY and CDR2 is SVGAGI. In nucleotides, the CDR3 is TGTGCCAGCAGGGCAGCAACCGGGACAGTTGAAAAACTGTTTTTT. This translates into CASRAATGTVEKLFF.

The rearrangement joins TRBV2 to TRBJ2-5; D remains unclear. Germline V lookup: CDR1 SNHLY, CDR2 FYNNEI. The CDR3 sequence is 13 residues long. Trimming took off 5 bases at V and 2 bases at J, with 9 bases between the two ends. In DNA form, the CDR3 reads TGTGCCAGCAGTACACAGTATCAAGAGACCCAGTACTTC. It translates to CASSTQYQETQYF.

The J gene is TRBJ2-1, the V gene TRBV2; D gene uncertain. The CDR3 has 15 residues. Trimming took off 5 bases at V and 2 bases at J, with 13 bases between the two ends. Germline CDR1 and CDR2: SNHLY and FYNNEI. DNA for the CDR3: TGTGCCAGCAGTTATGTGAGATCCGCCTACAATGAGCAGTTCTTC. Protein product: CASSYVRSAYNEQFF.

This chain links TRBV30 with TRBJ2-2, with D hard to call. Between the trimmed V and J ends, which lost 2 bases and 0 bases, there was a span of 7 bases. The CDR3 has 14 amino acids. Germline V gene lookup returns CDR1 GTSNPN and CDR2 SVGIG (reference sequence). The CDR3 loop is CAWSPSANTGELFF. The DNA for the CDR3 is TGTGCCTGGAGTCCGTCGGCGAACACCGGGGAGCTGTTTTTT.

This chain connects TRBV30 to TRBJ1-6; D remains ambiguous. The CDR3 covers 11 residues. Germline CDR1 reads GTSNPN; CDR2 reads SVGIG (reference sequence). V lost 3 bases and J 7 bases, leaving 4 bases between the germline ends. The CDR3 here is CAWRQNSPLHF. The CDR3, as DNA: TGTGCCTGGAGACAAAATTCACCCCTCCACTTT.